The sequence of this T cell receptor beta chain was determined in a study of Graves' ophthalmopathy and Graves' hyperthyroidism. This clonotype was seen repeatedly, ten times or more. RNA transcripts were the template, and TCR beta CDR3 regions were amplified from them. HTBI-primed RT-PCR formed the first round, and a multiplex PCR formed the second. TCRdb analysed the multiplex PCR reads with MiXCR anew, one entry per CDR3 protein. The table lists roughly 1.1 million distinct CDR3 sequences, 35% to 45% of them singletons. V dropped 9 bases and J dropped 2; count of bases not matched to a gene: 5. The CDR3 consists of 13 residues. CDR1 is SNHLY and CDR2 is FYNNEI in the germline V gene.

Sequenced material: peripheral blood or thyroid tissue (not recorded which). The V gene is TRBV2, the J gene TRBJ1-2; 8 bases are shared with TRBD1. The TCR was taken from an adult man with Graves' hyperthyroidism. The CDR3 here is CARADRGNYGYTF. The CDR3 region has the DNA TGTGCCAGAGCAGACAGGGGAAACTATGGCTACACCTTC.